This T cell receptor (beta chain) came from a study of blood T cell repertoires in COVID-19. Study overall: In each case, the material was cDNA or gDNA derived from T cells, B-cell-depleted T cells, or PBMCs.

Seattle patients were enrolled during active infection and followed longitudinally. The germline gives CDR1 LGHNA, CDR2 YSLEER. This CDR3 contains 14 residues. The J segment lost 8 bases and the V segment lost 3 bases, leaving 6 bases of the junction unmatched. Under the authors' procedure: The assay estimated nucleated cells by amplifying reference gene primers. The method was immunoSEQ multiplex PCR; TCRdb's version includes in-frame clones alone and lacks a portion of them. D and trimming come from the DNA, and the V and J calls and clone size come from that table. The data contain under 95,000 clones, approximately 89% of them singletons.

The sequenced material came from peripheral blood. The gene calls are TRBV4-3 and TRBJ1-1; TRBD1 agrees at 10 bases. This sequence originates from a man between 50 and 59 years old with COVID-19, enrolled during active disease. The CDR3: CASSQGQGIGEAFF. The CDR3 region has the DNA TGCGCCAGCAGCCAGGGACAGGGGATTGGCGAAGCTTTCTTT.